This passage covers 20 T cell receptor beta chains from one sample sequenced in a study of blood T cell repertoires in COVID-19. The assay was immunoSEQ multiplex PCR, and TCRdb's table has in-frame clones only and misses some. Altogether more than 85,000 clones are present, about 85% being singletons, with the ten largest covering more than 4%. The material sequenced was peripheral blood. The receptors derive from a man in his fifties or sixties with acute or convalescent COVID-19.

The chain is built from TRBV5-6 and TRBJ1-2; 9 bases fit TRBD1. The germline V gene has CDR1 SGHDT and CDR2 YYEEEE. The CDR3 extends over 18 amino acids. V lost 0 bases, J lost 8 bases, and 17 bases stayed unmatched. CDR3 protein: CASSLELLLPQGAEGYTF. The CDR3 DNA reads as TGTGCCAGCAGCTTGGAATTGTTATTGCCACAGGGGGCTGAGGGCTACACCTTC.

This clone was counted between two and nine times. This chain connects TRBV5-1 to TRBJ2-2, with TRBD2 as a possible D gene (5 bases). The V end was cut by 3 bases, the J end by 2 bases, with 8 bases between. The CDR3 is made up of 14 amino acids. CDR1 and CDR2 (germline): SGHRS, YFSETQ. This CDR3 reads CASSSGYNTGELFF. In DNA, the CDR3 is TGCGCCAGCAGCTCGGGGTACAACACCGGGGAGCTGTTTTTT.

This rearrangement joins TRBV7-2 to TRBJ1-2, with TRBD1 matching 9 bases. The germline gives CDR1 SGHTA, CDR2 FQGNSA. The CDR3 length is 15 residues. After removal of 2 bases from V and 8 bases from J, the junction contained 9 bases not matched to a gene. CDR3 region: CASSLTGTGHNGYTF. In DNA, the CDR3 is TGTGCCAGCAGCTTAACCGGGACAGGGCACAACGGCTACACCTTC.

This rearrangement joins TRBV10-2 to TRBJ2-5; D is uncertain. The germline V gene has CDR1 WSHSY and CDR2 SAAADI. This CDR3 region has 13 residues. V dropped 6 bases and J dropped 3 bases, with 11 bases sitting between them. The CDR3 nucleotides are TGCGCCAGCAGATGGCAGGTTGAAGAGACCCAGTACTTC. Its protein product is CASRWQVEETQYF.

The J gene is TRBJ2-1, the V gene TRBV18; D gene unclear. Trimming removed 0 bases from V and 0 bases from J, with 12 bases in between. CDR3 size: 17 residues. Germline V CDR1 and CDR2: KGHSH, LQKENI. The CDR3 reads CASSPPITANSYNEQFF. CDR3 sequence (DNA): TGTGCCAGCTCACCACCTATAACAGCAAACTCCTACAATGAGCAGTTCTTC.

The chain is built from TRBV7-8 and TRBJ2-1; 11 nucleotides align to TRBD1. The germline CDR1 and CDR2 sequences are SGHVS and FQNEAQ. V was pared by 4 bases and J by 12 bases, with 5 bases of the junction left unmatched. The CDR3 loop spans 13 amino acids. CDR3 protein: CASSSGTGGLQFF. For the CDR3, the DNA is TGTGCCAGCAGCTCCGGGACAGGGGGTTTGCAGTTCTTC.

This rearrangement joins TRBV5-1 to TRBJ1-5; 7 bases fit TRBD1. Looked up from germline, CDR1 is SGHRS and CDR2 is YFSETQ. V lost 2 bases, J lost 4 bases, and 9 bases stayed unmatched. The CDR3 covers 16 residues. The CDR3: CASSLEGAPNNQPQHF. Here the CDR3 DNA reads TGCGCCAGCAGCTTAGAGGGGGCTCCCAATAATCAGCCCCAGCATTTT.

The chain employs TRBV5-1 and TRBJ1-2, with TRBD1 identical over 9 bases. Per the germline V gene, CDR1 is SGHRS and CDR2 is YFSETQ. This CDR3 contains 15 residues. Unmatched junction bases numbered 11, after V lost 3 bases and J lost 8 bases. The CDR3 here is CASSSSGQGSSGYTF. CDR3 bases: TGCGCCAGCAGCTCCTCGGGACAGGGAAGTTCGGGCTACACCTTC.

The CDR3 spells CASSEIQGGNSPLHF. CDR3 sequence (DNA): TGTGCCAGCAGTGAAATACAGGGGGGTAATTCACCCCTCCACTTT. V is TRBV6-1 and J is TRBJ1-6; 8 bases are a match to TRBD1. The CDR3 has 15 residues. The germline V gene has CDR1 MNHNS and CDR2 SASEGT. With V trimmed by 2 bases and J by 6 bases, 3 bases remained unmatched.

The chain has TRBV27 and TRBJ2-7; D remains ambiguous. Trimming removed 4 bases at V and 5 bases at J, with 15 bases between. The CDR3 spans 14 residues. The germline CDR1 and CDR2 sequences are MNHEY and SMNVEV (reference sequence). Here the CDR3 reads CASSSVSLRNEQYF. The CDR3, as DNA: TGTGCCAGCAGTTCCGTTAGTCTTCGCAACGAGCAGTACTTC.

The chain joins TRBV3-1 (or the pseudogene TRBV3-2) to TRBJ1-1, with D possibly being TRBD1 (5 bases). Germline V gives CDR1 LGHDT, CDR2 YNNKEL (reference sequence). Trimming pared 0 bases from V and 5 bases from J, leaving 10 bases between. CDR3 size: 14 residues. CDR3: CASSQDPGGTEAFF. CDR3 DNA: TGTGCCAGCAGCCAAGATCCGGGGGGAACTGAAGCTTTCTTT.

V is TRBV4-2 and J is TRBJ2-1; 11 nucleotides agree with TRBD2. The germline CDR1 and CDR2 sequences are LGHNA and YNFKEQ. The CDR3 loop spans 17 amino acids. J gave up 7 bases and V 3 bases, and 11 bases lay outside the gene matches. CDR3 DNA: TGTGCCAGCAGCCACGACATAGCGGGAGGGCCAAGTAATGAGCAGTTCTTC. This encodes CASSHDIAGGPSNEQFF.

V is TRBV24-1 and J is TRBJ2-2, with D hard to call. CDR3 length: 15 residues. V was shortened by 2 bases and J by 4 bases, with 10 bases between the two germline ends. Germline V gene lookup returns CDR1 KGHDR and CDR2 SFDVKD. CDR3 DNA: TGTGCCACCAGTGATTCAGGATGGGCCACCGGGGAGCTGTTTTTT. It yields the protein CATSDSGWATGELFF.

The chain carries TRBV9 and TRBJ2-3, with 8 bases matching TRBD1. Germline V gene lookup returns CDR1 SGDLS and CDR2 YYNGEE. The CDR3 is 15 residues long. J was trimmed by 2 bases and V by 0 bases; bases with no gene match: 2. DNA for the CDR3: TGTGCCAGCAGCGTAGGGACAGGGTACACAGATACGCAGTATTTT. Amino acid sequence: CASSVGTGYTDTQYF.

The chain employs TRBV6-1 and TRBJ1-2; 7 bases fit TRBD1. The CDR3 spans 16 residues. After removal of 2 bases from V and 4 bases from J, the junction contained 10 bases not matched to a gene. CDR1 is MNHNS, CDR2 SASEGT, per germline. CDR3 DNA sequence: TGTGCCAGCAGTGAAACAGGGGTCTCGCCCAGCTATGGCTACACCTTC. As protein: CASSETGVSPSYGYTF.

The rearrangement links TRBV13 to TRBJ2-7, with D tentatively TRBD2 (5 bases). The germline V gene encodes CDR1 PRHDT and CDR2 FYEKMQ (reference sequence). Deletions cut 5 bases from V and 5 bases from J, with 16 bases between. The CDR3 spans 14 residues. CDR3 residues: CASSLDLIGNEQYF. Here the CDR3 DNA reads TGTGCCAGCAGCCTCGATTTAATCGGGAACGAGCAGTACTTC.

The chain carries TRBV10-3 and TRBJ1-5; the D gene is possibly TRBD1 (6 bases). The CDR3 has 17 amino acids. Trimming pared 10 bases from V and 7 bases from J, leaving 29 bases between. The V gene's germline CDR1 is ENHRY and CDR2 SYGVKD. The CDR3 DNA is TGTGCCACCGGAACCGGGACAATGGAACGGGGACGACAGCCCCAGCATTTT. Encoded protein: CATGTGTMERGRQPQHF.

The chain uses TRBV3-1 (or the pseudogene TRBV3-2) and TRBJ1-1; TRBD1 is a possible D gene (5 bases). From germline, CDR1 is LGHDT and CDR2 YNNKEL (reference sequence). Trimming removed 7 bases from V and 11 bases from J, with 14 bases in between. The CDR3 length is 11 residues. The chain's CDR3 is CASMERGRAFF. CDR3 sequence (DNA): TGTGCCAGCATGGAAAGGGGTCGGGCTTTCTTT.

The chain links TRBV5-1 to TRBJ1-2; unclear D gene. Germline-derived CDR1 and CDR2 are SGHRS and YFSETQ. Trimming removed 0 bases at V and 8 bases at J, with 11 bases between. The CDR3 extends over 13 amino acids. The CDR3 is CASSLEGVPGYTF. CDR3 nucleotide sequence: TGCGCCAGCAGCTTGGAAGGAGTCCCCGGCTACACCTTC.

The chain is built from TRBV7-2 and TRBJ2-5; TRBD2 matches at 9 bases. Germline-derived CDR1 and CDR2 are SGHTA and FQGNSA. Trimming cost V 1 base and J 2 bases; bases outside gene matches: 14. This CDR3 spans 19 amino acids. The CDR3 nucleotides read TGTGCCAGCAGCTTAGGTCCCCTGGATAGCGGGGGACCTCAAGAGACCCAGTACTTC. This sequence encodes CASSLGPLDSGGPQETQYF.